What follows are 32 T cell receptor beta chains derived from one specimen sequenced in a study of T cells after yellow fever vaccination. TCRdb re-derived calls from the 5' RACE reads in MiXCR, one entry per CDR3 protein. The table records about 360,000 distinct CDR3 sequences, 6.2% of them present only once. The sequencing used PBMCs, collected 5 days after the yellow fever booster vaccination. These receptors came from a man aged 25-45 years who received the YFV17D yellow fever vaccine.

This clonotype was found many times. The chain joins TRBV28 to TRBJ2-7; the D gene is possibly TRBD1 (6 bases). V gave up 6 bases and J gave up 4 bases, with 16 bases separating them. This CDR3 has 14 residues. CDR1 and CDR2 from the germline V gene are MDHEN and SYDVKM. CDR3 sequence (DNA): TGTGCCAGCAGGGCCTTGGACAGCCTATACGAGCAGTACTTC. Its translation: CASRALDSLYEQYF.

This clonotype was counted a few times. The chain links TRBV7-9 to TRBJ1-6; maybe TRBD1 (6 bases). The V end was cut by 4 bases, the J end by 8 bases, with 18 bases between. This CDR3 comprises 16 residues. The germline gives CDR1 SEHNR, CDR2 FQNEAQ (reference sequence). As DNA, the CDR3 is TGTGCCAGCAGCTCGGGGGGCCCACCCGGGGATTCACCCCTCCACTTT. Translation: CASSSGGPPGDSPLHF.

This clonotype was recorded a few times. This CDR3 reads CASSLPTGALNEQFF. DNA for the CDR3: TGCGCCAGCAGCCTTCCCACGGGGGCTCTTAATGAGCAGTTCTTC. The chain links TRBV5-1 to TRBJ2-1, with D possibly called TRBD1 or TRBD2 (6 bases each). Trimming shortened V by 4 bases and J by 7 bases, and 18 bases separated the two germline ends. This CDR3 is 15 amino acids long. Germline V gene sequence: CDR1 SGHRS, CDR2 YFSETQ.

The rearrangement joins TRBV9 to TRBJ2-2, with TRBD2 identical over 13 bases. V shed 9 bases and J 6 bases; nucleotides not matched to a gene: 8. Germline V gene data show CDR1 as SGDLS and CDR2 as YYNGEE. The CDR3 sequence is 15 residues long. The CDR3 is CAKGTSGTEAGELFF. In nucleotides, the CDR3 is TGTGCCAAAGGGACTAGCGGGACGGAGGCCGGGGAGCTGTTTTTT.

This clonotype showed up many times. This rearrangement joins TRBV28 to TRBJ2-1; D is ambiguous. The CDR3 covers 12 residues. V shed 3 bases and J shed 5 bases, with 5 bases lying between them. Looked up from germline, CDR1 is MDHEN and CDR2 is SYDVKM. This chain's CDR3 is CASSFSHNEQFF. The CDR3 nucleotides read TGTGCCAGCAGTTTCAGCCACAATGAGCAGTTCTTC.

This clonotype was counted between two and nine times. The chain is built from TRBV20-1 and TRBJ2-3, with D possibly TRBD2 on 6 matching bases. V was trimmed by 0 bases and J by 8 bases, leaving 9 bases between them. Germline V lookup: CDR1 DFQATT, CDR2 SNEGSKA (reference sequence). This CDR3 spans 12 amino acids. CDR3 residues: CSAREPAGTQYF. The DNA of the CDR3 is TGCAGTGCTAGAGAGCCAGCGGGTACGCAGTATTTT.

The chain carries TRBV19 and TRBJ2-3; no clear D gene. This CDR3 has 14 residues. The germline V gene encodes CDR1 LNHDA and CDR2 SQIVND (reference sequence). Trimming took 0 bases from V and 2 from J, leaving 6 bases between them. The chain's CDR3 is CASSIDRATDTQYF. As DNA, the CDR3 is TGTGCCAGTAGTATAGACAGAGCCACAGATACGCAGTATTTT.

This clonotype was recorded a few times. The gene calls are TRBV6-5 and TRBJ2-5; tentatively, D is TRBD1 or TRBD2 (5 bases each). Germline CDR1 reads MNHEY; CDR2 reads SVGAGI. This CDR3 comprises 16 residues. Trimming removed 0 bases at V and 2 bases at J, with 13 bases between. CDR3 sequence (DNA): TGTGCCAGCAGTTACTCGGGGACCTACGGTCAAGAGACCCAGTACTTC. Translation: CASSYSGTYGQETQYF.

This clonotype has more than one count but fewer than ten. The CDR3 DNA follows: TGTGCCAGCAGCCTTGGACCAGTCGGGGAGACCCAGTACTTC. It specifies CASSLGPVGETQYF. The V call is TRBV7-2, the J call TRBJ2-5, with D uncertain. The CDR3 is 14 residues long. CDR1 and CDR2 (germline): SGHTA, FQGNSA. V dropped 5 bases and J dropped 5 bases, with 15 bases sitting between them. The full variable domain, its missing parts supplied by reference TRBV7-2 and TRBJ2-5, is GAGVSQSPSNKVTEKGKDVELRCDPISGHTALYWYRQSLGQGLEFLIYFQGNSAPDKSGLPSDRFSAERTGGSVSTLTIQRTQQEDSAVYLCASSLGPVGETQYFGPGTRLLVL.

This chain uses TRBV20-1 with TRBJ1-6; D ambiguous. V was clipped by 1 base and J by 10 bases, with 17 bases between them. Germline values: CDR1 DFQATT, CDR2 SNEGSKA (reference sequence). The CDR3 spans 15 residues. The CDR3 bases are TGCAGTGCTAGAGCGGATAGGAATTCTATCTCACCCCTCCACTTT. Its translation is CSARADRNSISPLHF.

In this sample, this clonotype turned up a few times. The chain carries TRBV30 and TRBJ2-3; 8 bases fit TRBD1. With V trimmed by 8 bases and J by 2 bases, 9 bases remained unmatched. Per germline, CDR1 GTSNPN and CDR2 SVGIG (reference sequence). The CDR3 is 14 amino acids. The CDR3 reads CANSRGLFTDTQYF. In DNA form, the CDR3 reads TGTGCCAACTCCAGGGGGCTATTCACAGATACGCAGTATTTT.

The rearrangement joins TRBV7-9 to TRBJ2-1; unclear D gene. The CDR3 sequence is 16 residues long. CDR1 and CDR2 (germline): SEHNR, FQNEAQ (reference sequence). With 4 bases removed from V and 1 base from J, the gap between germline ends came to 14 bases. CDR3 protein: CASSSSPVASYNEQFF. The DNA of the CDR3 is TGTGCCAGCAGCTCTTCTCCAGTAGCTTCCTACAATGAGCAGTTCTTC.

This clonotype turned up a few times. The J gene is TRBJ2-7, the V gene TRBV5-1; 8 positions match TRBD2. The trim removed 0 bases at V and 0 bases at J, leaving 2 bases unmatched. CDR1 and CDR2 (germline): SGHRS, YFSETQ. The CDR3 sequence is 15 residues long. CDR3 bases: TGCGCCAGCAGCTTGGACGGGACTAGCTCCTACGAGCAGTACTTC. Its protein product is CASSLDGTSSYEQYF. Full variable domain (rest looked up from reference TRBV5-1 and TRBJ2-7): KAGVTQTPRYLIKTRGQQVTLSCSPISGHRSVSWYQQTPGQGLQFLFEYFSETQRNKGNFPGRFSGRQFSNSRSEMNVSTLELGDSALYLCASSLDGTSSYEQYFGPGTRLTVT.

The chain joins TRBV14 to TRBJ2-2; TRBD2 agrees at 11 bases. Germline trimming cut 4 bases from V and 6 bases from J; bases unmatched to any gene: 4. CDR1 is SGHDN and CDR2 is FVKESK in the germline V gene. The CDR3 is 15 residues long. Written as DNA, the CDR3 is TGTGCCAGCAGCCTACTAGCGGGAGTATCCGGGGAGCTGTTTTTT. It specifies CASSLLAGVSGELFF.

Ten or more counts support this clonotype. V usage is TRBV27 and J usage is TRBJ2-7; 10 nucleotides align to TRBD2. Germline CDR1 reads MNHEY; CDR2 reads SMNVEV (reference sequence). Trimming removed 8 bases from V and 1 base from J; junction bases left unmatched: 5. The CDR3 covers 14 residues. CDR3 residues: CASGWTSGSYEQYF. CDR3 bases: TGTGCCAGCGGATGGACTAGCGGTTCCTACGAGCAGTACTTC.

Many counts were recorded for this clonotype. CDR3 residues: CASGAAGGNEQYF. CDR3 in DNA: TGTGCCAGCGGAGCGGCGGGAGGAAACGAGCAGTACTTC. The chain combines TRBV6-1 with TRBJ2-7, with TRBD2 identical over 8 bases. The CDR3 contains 13 residues. The V gene end was trimmed by 8 bases and the J gene end by 5 bases; junction bases not matched to a gene: 8. Germline CDR1 and CDR2: MNHNS and SASEGT.

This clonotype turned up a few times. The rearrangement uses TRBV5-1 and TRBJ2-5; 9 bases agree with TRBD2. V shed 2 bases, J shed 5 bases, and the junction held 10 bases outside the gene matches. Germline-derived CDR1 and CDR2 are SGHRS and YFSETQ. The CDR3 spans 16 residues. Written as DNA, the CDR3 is TGCGCCAGCAGCTTAGGCTTGGTAGCGGGAGCGGAGACCCAGTACTTC. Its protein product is CASSLGLVAGAETQYF.

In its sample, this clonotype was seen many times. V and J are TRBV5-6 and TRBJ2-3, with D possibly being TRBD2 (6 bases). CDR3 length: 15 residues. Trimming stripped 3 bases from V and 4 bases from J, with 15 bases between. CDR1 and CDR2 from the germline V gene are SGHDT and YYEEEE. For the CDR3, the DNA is TGTGCCAGCAGCTGGAGGCGGCCGGGGGCAGATACGCAGTATTTT. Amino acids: CASSWRRPGADTQYF.

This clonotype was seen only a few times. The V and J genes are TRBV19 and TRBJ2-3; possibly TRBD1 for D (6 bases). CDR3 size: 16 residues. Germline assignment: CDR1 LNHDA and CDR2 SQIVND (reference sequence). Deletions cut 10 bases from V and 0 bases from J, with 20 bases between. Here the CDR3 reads CAIEDSGQISTDTQYF. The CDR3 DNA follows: TGTGCCATAGAGGATTCGGGACAAATCAGCACAGATACGCAGTATTTT.

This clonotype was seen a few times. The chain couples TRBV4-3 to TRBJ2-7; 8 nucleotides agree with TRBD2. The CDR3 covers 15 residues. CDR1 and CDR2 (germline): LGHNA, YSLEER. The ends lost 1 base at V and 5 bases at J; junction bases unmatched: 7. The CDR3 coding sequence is TGCGCCAGCAGCCAAGGGGGAGCGGGAGAACACGAGCAGTACTTC. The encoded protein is CASSQGGAGEHEQYF.

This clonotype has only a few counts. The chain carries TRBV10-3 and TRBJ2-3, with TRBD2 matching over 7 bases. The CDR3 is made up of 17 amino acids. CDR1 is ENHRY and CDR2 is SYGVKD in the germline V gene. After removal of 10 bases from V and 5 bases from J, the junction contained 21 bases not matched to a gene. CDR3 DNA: TGTGCCACCCATGGGTTAGATGTGGCGGGAGATGGAGATACGCAGTATTTT. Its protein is CATHGLDVAGDGDTQYF.

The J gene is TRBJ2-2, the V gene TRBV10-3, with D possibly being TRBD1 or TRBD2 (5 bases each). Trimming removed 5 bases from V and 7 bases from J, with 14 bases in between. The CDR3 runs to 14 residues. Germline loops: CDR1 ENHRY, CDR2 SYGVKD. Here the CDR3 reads CAISKTADDGELFF. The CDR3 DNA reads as TGTGCCATCAGTAAGACAGCGGACGACGGGGAGCTGTTTTTT.

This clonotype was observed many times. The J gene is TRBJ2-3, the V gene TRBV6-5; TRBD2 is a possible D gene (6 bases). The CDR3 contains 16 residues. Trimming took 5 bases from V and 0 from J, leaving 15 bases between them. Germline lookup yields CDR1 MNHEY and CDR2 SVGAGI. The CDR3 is CASSLLFAGSTDTQYF. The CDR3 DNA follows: TGTGCCAGCAGTCTACTTTTTGCGGGAAGCACAGATACGCAGTATTTT.

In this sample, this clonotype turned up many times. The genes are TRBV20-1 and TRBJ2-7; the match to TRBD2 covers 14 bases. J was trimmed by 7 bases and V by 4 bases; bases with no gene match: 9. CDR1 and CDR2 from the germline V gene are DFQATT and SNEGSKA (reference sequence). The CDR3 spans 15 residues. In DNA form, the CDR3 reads TGCAGTGCTACCCCGGGACTAGCGGGAGTAAAGGAGCAGTACTTC. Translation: CSATPGLAGVKEQYF.

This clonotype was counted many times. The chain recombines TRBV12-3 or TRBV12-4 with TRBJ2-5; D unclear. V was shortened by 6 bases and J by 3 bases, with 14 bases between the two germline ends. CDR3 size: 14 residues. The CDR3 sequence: CASSPGWTKETQYF. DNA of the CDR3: TGTGCCAGCAGCCCCGGGTGGACCAAAGAGACCCAGTACTTC.

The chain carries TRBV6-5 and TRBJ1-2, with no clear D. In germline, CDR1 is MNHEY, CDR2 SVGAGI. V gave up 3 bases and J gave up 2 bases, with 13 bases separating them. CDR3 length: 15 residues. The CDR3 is CASSYSSPSNYGYTF. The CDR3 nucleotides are TGTGCCAGCAGTTATTCCTCACCCAGCAACTATGGCTACACCTTC.

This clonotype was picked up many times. CDR3 region: CASSLLAGDQETQYF. CDR3 coding DNA: TGTGCCAGCAGTTTGTTAGCGGGAGACCAAGAGACCCAGTACTTC. The J gene is TRBJ2-5, the V gene TRBV6-2 or TRBV6-3; 9 bases are a match to TRBD2. Trimming took 4 bases from V and 0 from J; bases not matched to a gene: 3. There are 15 residues in the CDR3. In germline, CDR1 is MNHEY, CDR2 SVGEGT.

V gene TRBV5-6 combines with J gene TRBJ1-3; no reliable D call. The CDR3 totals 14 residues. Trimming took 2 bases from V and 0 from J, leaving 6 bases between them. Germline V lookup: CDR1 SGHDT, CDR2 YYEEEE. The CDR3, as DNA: TGTGCCAGCAGCTTTGTAGCCTCTGGAAACACCATATATTTT. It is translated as CASSFVASGNTIYF.

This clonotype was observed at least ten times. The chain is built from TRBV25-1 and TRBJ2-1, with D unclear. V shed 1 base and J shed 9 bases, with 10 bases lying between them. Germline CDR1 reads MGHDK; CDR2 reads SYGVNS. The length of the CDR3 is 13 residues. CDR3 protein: CASSEFEAAEQFF. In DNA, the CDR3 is TGTGCCAGCAGTGAATTTGAAGCCGCTGAGCAGTTCTTC.

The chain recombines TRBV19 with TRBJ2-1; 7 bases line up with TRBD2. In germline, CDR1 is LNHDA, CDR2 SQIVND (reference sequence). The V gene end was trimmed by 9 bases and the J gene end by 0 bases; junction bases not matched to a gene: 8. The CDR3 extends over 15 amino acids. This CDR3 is CASRIGGSSYNEQFF. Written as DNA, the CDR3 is TGTGCCAGCAGAATCGGCGGGAGCTCCTACAATGAGCAGTTCTTC.

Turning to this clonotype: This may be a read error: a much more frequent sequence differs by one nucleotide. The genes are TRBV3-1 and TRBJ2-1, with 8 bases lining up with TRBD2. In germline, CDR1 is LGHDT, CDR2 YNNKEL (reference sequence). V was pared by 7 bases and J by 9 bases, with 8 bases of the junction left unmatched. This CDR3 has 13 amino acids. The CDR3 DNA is TGTGCCAGCAACCCCGGGGGGGATGCTGAGCAGTTCTTC. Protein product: CASNPGGDAEQFF.

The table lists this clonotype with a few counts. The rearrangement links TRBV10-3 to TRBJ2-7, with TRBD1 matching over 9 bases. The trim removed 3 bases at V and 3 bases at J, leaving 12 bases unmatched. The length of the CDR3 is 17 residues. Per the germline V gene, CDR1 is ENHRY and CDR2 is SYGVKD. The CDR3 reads CAISDSTGQGQDYEQYF. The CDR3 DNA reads TGTGCCATCAGTGACTCCACCGGACAGGGGCAAGACTACGAGCAGTACTTC.